The 3 T cell receptor beta chains below were found in one sample sequenced in a study of blood T cell repertoires in COVID-19. Sequencing used immunoSEQ multiplex PCR; TCRdb keeps in-frame clones, though not all of them. The sample shows 150,000 to 200,000 clones, 87% of them seen only once. Sequences were obtained from peripheral blood. Every receptor here comes from a woman in her sixties or seventies with COVID-19, enrolled during active disease.

The chain uses TRBV27 and TRBJ1-2; 8 bases align to TRBD1. The CDR3 sequence is 20 residues long. The trim removed 4 bases at V and 4 bases at J, leaving 23 bases unmatched. Germline assignment: CDR1 MNHEY and CDR2 SMNVEV (reference sequence). CDR3 protein: CASSSQLQGARTQLGYGYTF. The CDR3 DNA sequence: TGTGCCAGCAGTTCTCAACTCCAGGGGGCTAGAACCCAGCTAGGCTATGGCTACACCTTC.

The rearrangement joins TRBV9 to TRBJ1-5; 8 nucleotides line up with TRBD1. There are 15 residues in the CDR3. Per the germline V gene, CDR1 is SGDLS and CDR2 is YYNGEE. The junction had 4 bases not matched to a gene; V was cut back by 3 bases and J by 2 bases. The CDR3 DNA reads as TGTGCCAGCAGCGCAGGGGGCTGGGGCAATCAGCCCCAGCATTTT. Amino acids: CASSAGGWGNQPQHF.

This chain links TRBV19 with TRBJ2-3, with TRBD2 matching 8 bases. There are 14 residues in the CDR3. Germline assignment: CDR1 LNHDA and CDR2 SQIVND (reference sequence). The V gene end was trimmed by 5 bases and the J gene end by 2 bases; junction bases not matched to a gene: 3. CDR3 loop: CASSVAGNTDTQYF. The CDR3 region has the DNA TGTGCCAGTAGTGTAGCGGGAAACACAGATACGCAGTATTTT. Complete variable domain (other parts from reference TRBV19 and TRBJ2-3): DGGITQSPKYLFRKEGQNVTLSCEQNLNHDAMYWYRQDPGQGLRLIYYSQIVNDFQKGDIAEGYSVSREKKESFPLTVTSAQKNPTAFYLCASSVAGNTDTQYFGPGTRLTVL.